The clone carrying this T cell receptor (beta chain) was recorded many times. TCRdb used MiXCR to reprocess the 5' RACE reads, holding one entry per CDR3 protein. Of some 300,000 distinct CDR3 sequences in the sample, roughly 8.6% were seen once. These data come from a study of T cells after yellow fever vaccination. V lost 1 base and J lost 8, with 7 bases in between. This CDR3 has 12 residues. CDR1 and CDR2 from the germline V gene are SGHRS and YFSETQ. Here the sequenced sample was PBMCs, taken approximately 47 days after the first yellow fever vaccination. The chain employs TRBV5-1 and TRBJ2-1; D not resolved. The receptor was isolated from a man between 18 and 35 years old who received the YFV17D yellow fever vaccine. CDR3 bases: TGCGCCAGCAGCTTGTCCGGGTATGAGCAGTTCTTC. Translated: CASSLSGYEQFF.